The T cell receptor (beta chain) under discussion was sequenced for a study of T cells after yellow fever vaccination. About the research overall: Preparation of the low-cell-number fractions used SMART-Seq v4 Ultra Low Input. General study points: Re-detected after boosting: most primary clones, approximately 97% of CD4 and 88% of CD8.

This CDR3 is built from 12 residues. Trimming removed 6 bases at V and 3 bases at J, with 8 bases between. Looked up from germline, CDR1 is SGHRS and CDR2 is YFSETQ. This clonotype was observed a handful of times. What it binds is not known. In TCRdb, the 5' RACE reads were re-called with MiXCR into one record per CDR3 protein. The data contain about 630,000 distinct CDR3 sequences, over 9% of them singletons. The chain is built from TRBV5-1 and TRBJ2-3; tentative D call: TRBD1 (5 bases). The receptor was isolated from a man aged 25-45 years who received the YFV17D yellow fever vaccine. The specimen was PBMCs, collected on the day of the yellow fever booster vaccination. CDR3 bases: TGCGCCAGCACAGGGTCAACAGATACGCAGTATTTT. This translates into CASTGSTDTQYF.